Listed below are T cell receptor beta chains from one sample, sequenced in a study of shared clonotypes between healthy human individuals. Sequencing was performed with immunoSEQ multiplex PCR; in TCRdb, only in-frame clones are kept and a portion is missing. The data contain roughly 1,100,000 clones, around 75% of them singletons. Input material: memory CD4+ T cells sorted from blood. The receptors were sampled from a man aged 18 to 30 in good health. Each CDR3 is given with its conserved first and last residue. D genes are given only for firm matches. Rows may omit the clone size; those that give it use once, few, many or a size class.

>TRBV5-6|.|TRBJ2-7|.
CASSPTGRPEQYF
TGTGCCAGCAGCCCGACCGGGAGACCCGAGCAGTACTTC
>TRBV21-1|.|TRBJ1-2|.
CASSNSMDRGKKDYGYTF
TGTGCCAGCAGCAACTCGATGGACAGGGGGAAAAAAGACTATGGCTACACCTTC
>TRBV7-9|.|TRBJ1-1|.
CASSGQGGINTEAFF
TGTGCCAGCAGTGGGCAGGGAGGGATTAACACTGAAGCTTTCTTT
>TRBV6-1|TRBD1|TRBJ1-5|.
CASSGQGGSNQPQHF
TGTGCCAGCAGTGGGCAGGGGGGAAGCAATCAGCCCCAGCATTTT
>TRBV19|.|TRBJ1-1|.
CASSIGGGLMNTEAFF
TGTGCCAGTAGTATAGGCGGGGGGTTGATGAACACTGAAGCTTTCTTT
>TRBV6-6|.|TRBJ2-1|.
CASAESSHNEQFF
TGTGCCAGCGCCGAATCTAGCCACAATGAGCAGTTCTTC
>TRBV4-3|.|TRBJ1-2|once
CASSQEMTQRSYGYTF
TGCGCCAGCAGCCAAGAGATGACCCAAAGGAGCTATGGCTACACCTTC
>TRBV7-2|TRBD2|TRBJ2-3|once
CASSLFRLAGGIGTDTQYF
TGTGCCAGCAGCTTATTTCGACTAGCGGGAGGGATAGGCACAGATACGCAGTATTTT
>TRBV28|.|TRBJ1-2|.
CASSNPYGYTF
TGTGCCAGCTCTAATCCTTATGGCTACACCTTC
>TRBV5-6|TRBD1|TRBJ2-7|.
CASSRGQGKRDEQYF
TGTGCCAGCAGCCGGGGACAGGGCAAAAGGGACGAGCAGTACTTC
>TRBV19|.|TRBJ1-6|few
CASSIAKSTVTNSPLHF
TGTGCCAGTAGTATAGCAAAGTCGACAGTCACTAATTCACCCCTCCACTTT
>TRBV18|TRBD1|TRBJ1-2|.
CASSPRTGQGASHGYTF
TGTGCCAGCTCACCGAGAACGGGACAGGGGGCGTCGCATGGCTACACCTTC
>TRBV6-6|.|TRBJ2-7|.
CASSRTYEQYF
TGTGCCAGCAGTAGGACGTACGAGCAGTACTTC
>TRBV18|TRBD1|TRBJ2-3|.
CASSPTGVVDTQYF
TGTGCCAGCTCACCAACAGGGGTGGTAGATACGCAGTATTTT
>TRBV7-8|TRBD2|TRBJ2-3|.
CASSFYSGTSNTDTQYF
TGTGCCAGCAGCTTTTATTCTGGGACTAGCAACACAGATACGCAGTATTTT
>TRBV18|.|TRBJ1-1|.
CASSPRPGEAFF
TGTGCCAGCTCACCAAGGCCAGGTGAAGCTTTCTTT